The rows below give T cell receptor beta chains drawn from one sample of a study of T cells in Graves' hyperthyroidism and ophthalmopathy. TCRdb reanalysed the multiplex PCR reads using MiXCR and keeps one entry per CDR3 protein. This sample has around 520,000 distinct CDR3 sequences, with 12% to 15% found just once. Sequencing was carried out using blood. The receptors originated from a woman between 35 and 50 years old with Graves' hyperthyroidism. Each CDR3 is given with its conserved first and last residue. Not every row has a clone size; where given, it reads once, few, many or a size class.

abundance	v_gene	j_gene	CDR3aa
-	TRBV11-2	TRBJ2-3	CASSLASGTSTDTQYF
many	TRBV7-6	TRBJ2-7	CASSLTSEKAYEQYF
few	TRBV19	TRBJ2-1	CASSTGGGRYNEQFF
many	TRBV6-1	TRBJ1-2	CASSDTLLMTDRLYGYTF
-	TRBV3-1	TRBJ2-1	CASSQEVGRSSYNEQFF
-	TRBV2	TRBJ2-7	CASSEGSQGGYEQYF
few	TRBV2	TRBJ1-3	CASSEREGNTIYF
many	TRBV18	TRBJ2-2	CASSPLQGRGAGELFF
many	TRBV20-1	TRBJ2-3	CSAFPMGLAGDGTDTQYF
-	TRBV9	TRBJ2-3	CASSPTSFSTDTQYF
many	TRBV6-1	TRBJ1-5	CATSRPGNQPQHF
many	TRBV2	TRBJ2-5	CASRLAREQETQYF
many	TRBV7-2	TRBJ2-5	CASSLDFREETQYF
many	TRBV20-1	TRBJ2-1	CSARDPGIAIEQFF
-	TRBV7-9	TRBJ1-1	CASSLKQGADEAFF
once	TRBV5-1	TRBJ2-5	CASSLKLTAGFPQETQYF
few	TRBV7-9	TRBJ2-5	CASKREGQETQYF
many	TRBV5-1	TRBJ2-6	CASSLVGWDFFSGANVLTF
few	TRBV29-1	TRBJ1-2	CSVGEGNYGYTF
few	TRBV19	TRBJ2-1	CASSIFGTRSSYNEQFF
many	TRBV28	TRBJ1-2	CASSLEAGGGYTF
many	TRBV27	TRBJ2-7	CASNNHSTGLRYEQYF
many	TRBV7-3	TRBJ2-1	CASSPPGGQGINEQFF
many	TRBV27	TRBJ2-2	CASSPRGTGELFF
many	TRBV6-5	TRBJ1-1	CASSYSGQGTEAFF
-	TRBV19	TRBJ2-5	CASSINGEETQYF
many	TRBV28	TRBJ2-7	CASSTSRTSPILWQYF
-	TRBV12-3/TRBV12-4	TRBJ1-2	CASRSTGTGRLYGYTF
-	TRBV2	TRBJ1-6	CASIRQLNSPLHF
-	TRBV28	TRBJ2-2	CASSLLEGVGELFF
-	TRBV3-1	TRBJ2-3	CASQGQLMDTQYF
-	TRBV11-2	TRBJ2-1	CASSLDQASGSGDEQFF
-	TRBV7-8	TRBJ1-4	CASSLKDRYEEKLFF
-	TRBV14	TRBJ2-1	CASSLGTSIRKFF
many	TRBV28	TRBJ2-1	CASRAGGPKGVNEQFF
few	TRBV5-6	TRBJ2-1	CASSLSWTSGSNEQFF
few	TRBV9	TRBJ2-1	CASSADRVPNEQFF
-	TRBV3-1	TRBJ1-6	CASSQYGEGSYNSPLHF
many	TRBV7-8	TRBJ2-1	CASSLDGRGISEQFF
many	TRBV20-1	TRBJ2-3	CSARSSGSGRRDTQYF
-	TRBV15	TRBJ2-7	CATSYRDNEQYF
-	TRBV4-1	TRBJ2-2	CASRETGAGELFF
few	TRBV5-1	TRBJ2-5	CASSQSGTQETQYF
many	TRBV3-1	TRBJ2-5	CASSHPGTEGETQYF
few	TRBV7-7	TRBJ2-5	CASSLRQGVETQYF
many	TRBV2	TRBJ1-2	CASSDTGSMRGYTF
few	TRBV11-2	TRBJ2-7	CASSASGLAGLNEQYF
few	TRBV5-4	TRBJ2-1	CASSLQADNEQFF
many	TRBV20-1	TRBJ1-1	CSARGTGNTEAFF
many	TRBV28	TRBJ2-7	CASSSPPGQRTYEQYF
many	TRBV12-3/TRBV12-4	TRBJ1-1	CASSRGYGIEAFF
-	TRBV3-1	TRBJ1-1	CASSQVSPLFF
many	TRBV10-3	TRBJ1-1	CAISESTGRDTEAFF
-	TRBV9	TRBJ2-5	CASSVGGIQETQYF
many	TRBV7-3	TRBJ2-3	CASSFDSLATQYF
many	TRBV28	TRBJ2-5	CASSWVGETQYF
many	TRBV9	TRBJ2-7	CASSVEGQGTYEQYF
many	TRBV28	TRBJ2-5	CASSFPGTFQETQYF
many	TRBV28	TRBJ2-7	CASSLQGSNYEQYF
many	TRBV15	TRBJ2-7	CATSRVRTYEQYF